The source of this T cell receptor beta chain is a study of glioma-infiltrating T cells. Study-wide results and caveats: Only very few CDR3 sequences appeared in both tissue and blood.

A note on this clonotype: Its antigen is unidentified.

Using RNA template, CDR3s of TCR alpha and beta were amplified with iRepertoire arm-PCR. TCRdb re-called the multiplex PCR reads with MiXCR, one entry per CDR3 protein. This repertoire shows about 140,000 distinct CDR3 sequences, approximately 40% found once; its top ten account for 15% to 25%. V lost 2 bases to trimming and J lost 5 bases; unmatched junction nucleotides: 3. The CDR3 totals 14 residues. Per germline, CDR1 KGHSY and CDR2 FQNENV. The source is a human donor with low-grade glioma or glioblastoma, undergoing nonglioma brain surgery, or in good health (not recorded which). The sequencing sample was made of glioma tissue, nonneoplastic brain tissue, or PBMCs (not recorded which). The chain couples TRBV16 to TRBJ1-5; TRBD1 agrees at 7 bases. The CDR3 region is CASSQSTGDQPQHF. The CDR3 DNA reads TGTGCCAGCAGCCAAAGTACAGGGGATCAGCCCCAGCATTTT.